Listed below are T cell receptor beta chains from one sample, sequenced in a study of cytomegalovirus exposure and HLA in healthy donors. Method: immunoSEQ multiplex PCR; TCRdb's copy keeps in-frame clones and lacks some. The data show roughly 190,000 clones, approximately 84% seen once. The sequenced material came from PBMCs. The receptors stem from a female donor in good health and CMV-seronegative. Each CDR3 is given with its conserved first and last residue. D genes are given only for firm matches. The size of a clone is reported for some rows only, either as once, few or many, or as a class for expanded clones.

abundance | j_gene | v_gene | d_gene | CDR3nt | CDR3aa
. | TRBJ2-7 | TRBV18 | . | TGTGCCAGCTCACCACCAAACAGGGTATACGAGCAGTACTTC | CASSPPNRVYEQYF
. | TRBJ2-7 | TRBV7-9 | . | TGTGCCAGCAGCTCCCAGCGACGGGTCTACGAGCAGTACTTC | CASSSQRRVYEQYF
. | TRBJ2-1 | TRBV19 | . | TGTGCCAGTATCCCAACCTCAGGGGCTACCTACAATGAGCAGTTCTTC | CASIPTSGATYNEQFF
. | TRBJ2-7 | TRBV4-2 | TRBD2 | TGTGCCAGCAGCCAAACTAGCGGGGTCCACGAGCAGTACTTC | CASSQTSGVHEQYF
. | TRBJ2-7 | TRBV19 | TRBD2 | TGTGCCAGCCAAGCGGGGGGTAGCTCCTACGAGCAGTACTTC | CASQAGGSSYEQYF
. | TRBJ1-1 | TRBV5-1 | TRBD1 | TGCGCCAGCAGCTTGGCTCTGCAGGGGGCGACTGAAGCTTTCTTT | CASSLALQGATEAFF
. | TRBJ2-7 | TRBV6-1 | . | TGTGCCAGCAGTGAATATCCCGCAGGGTCGACCTACGAGCAGTACTTC | CASSEYPAGSTYEQYF
. | TRBJ2-7 | TRBV10-1 | . | TGCGCCAGCAGAGCCCGACCTGTTTTGCCGCGGGCTTATTACGAGCAGTACTTC | CASRARPVLPRAYYEQYF
. | TRBJ1-2 | TRBV9 | TRBD1 | TGTGCCAGCAGCGCGCGACAGGGAACTAACTATGGCTACACCTTC | CASSARQGTNYGYTF
. | TRBJ1-2 | TRBV7-9 | . | TGTGCCAGCAGCTTAGGGCCAAGCTATGGCTACACCTTC | CASSLGPSYGYTF
. | TRBJ2-5 | TRBV7-2 | . | TGTGCCAGCAGCTTTTCGGGGGTGGGGGACGGAAGAGAGACCCAGTACTTC | CASSFSGVGDGRETQYF
. | TRBJ2-1 | TRBV2 | TRBD1 | TGTGCCAGCAGTAATTGGGACAGCTCCTACAATGAGCAGTTCTTC | CASSNWDSSYNEQFF
. | TRBJ2-7 | TRBV6-5 | TRBD1 | TGTGCCAGCAGTTACTCGAGAGGGGGCGCGTACGAGCAGTACTTC | CASSYSRGGAYEQYF
. | TRBJ2-3 | TRBV19 | . | TGTGCCAGTAGTATAGCGACTGCCACAGATACGCAGTATTTT | CASSIATATDTQYF
. | TRBJ1-2 | TRBV19 | . | TGTGCCAGTAAGAGGGCCTCAAACTATGGCTACACCTTC | CASKRASNYGYTF
. | TRBJ2-3 | TRBV7-9 | . | TGTGCCAGCAGCCCTGGGGGGACAGATACGCAGTATTTT | CASSPGGTDTQYF
. | TRBJ1-1 | TRBV5-6 | . | TGTGCCAGCAGCCCCCCAGGATTAACTGAAGCTTTCTTT | CASSPPGLTEAFF
. | TRBJ1-4 | TRBV2 | TRBD1 | TGTGCCAGCAGTCGAACAGGGGCGGGGGAAAAACTGTTTTTT | CASSRTGAGEKLFF
few | TRBJ2-5 | TRBV27 | . | TGTGCCAGCAGTTTATCGTCGTACCAAGAGACCCAGTACTTC | CASSLSSYQETQYF
. | TRBJ1-2 | TRBV5-5 | . | TGTGCCAGCAGCCGGAACAGGGCCTATGGCTACACCTTC | CASSRNRAYGYTF
. | TRBJ2-4 | TRBV4-3 | . | TGCGCCAGCAGCCAAGATGTGGGGCGGAGAGCCAAAAACATTCAGTACTTC | CASSQDVGRRAKNIQYF
few | TRBJ1-1 | TRBV4-2 | . | TGTGCCAGCACCTCAAGGGGGGGGATGAACACTGAAGCTTTCTTT | CASTSRGGMNTEAFF
. | TRBJ2-4 | TRBV30 | . | TGTGCCTCTCACGACAGGACCAAAAACATTCAGTACTTC | CASHDRTKNIQYF
. | TRBJ2-3 | TRBV2 | TRBD1 | TGTGCCAGCAGTGACCAGGGGGCGGGAGATACGCAGTATTTT | CASSDQGAGDTQYF
. | TRBJ2-6 | TRBV19 | TRBD2 | TGTGCCAGTAGTATAGGGCTTGTGACTAGCGCTAGCTCTGGGGCCAACGTCCTGACTTTC | CASSIGLVTSASSGANVLTF
. | TRBJ2-2 | TRBV5-1 | TRBD2 | TGCGCCAGCAGCCGCGCGGGGACTAGCGGGGATCGGGAGCTGTTTTTT | CASSRAGTSGDRELFF
. | TRBJ1-2 | TRBV28 | TRBD1 | TGTGCCAGCAGCACCCGGACAGGGGAGTATGGCTACACCTTC | CASSTRTGEYGYTF
. | TRBJ2-7 | TRBV19 | TRBD2 | TGTGCCAGTAGTATAAACGGGAGGAACGAGCAGTACTTC | CASSINGRNEQYF
. | TRBJ1-2 | TRBV4-1 | TRBD1 | TGCGCCAGCAGCCAACCGACAGGGAAACCCTCTTTAGGCTATGGCTACACCTTC | CASSQPTGKPSLGYGYTF
. | TRBJ2-1 | TRBV9 | . | TGTGCCAGCAGCGTAGGGTCGGGTAGCCACGATGAGCAGTTCTTC | CASSVGSGSHDEQFF
. | TRBJ2-5 | TRBV7-9 | TRBD2 | TGTGCCAGCAGCTTAAGGGCGGGGGTGTACCAAGAGACCCAGTACTTC | CASSLRAGVYQETQYF
. | TRBJ2-7 | TRBV27 | . | TGTGCCAGCAGTTTCCTCACCACGGGCGAGCAGTACTTC | CASSFLTTGEQYF
. | TRBJ1-1 | TRBV7-9 | . | TGTGCCAGCAGCTTAGGTGGGGGGGCGGTTGAAGCTTTCTTT | CASSLGGGAVEAFF
once | TRBJ1-5 | TRBV5-8 | . | TGTGCCAGCAGCTTCAGGGGCAATCAGCCCCAGCATTTT | CASSFRGNQPQHF
. | TRBJ2-5 | TRBV4-3 | TRBD2 | TGCGCCAGCAGCCAAGTCGGAACTAGCGAAGAGACCCAGTACTTC | CASSQVGTSEETQYF
. | TRBJ2-7 | TRBV7-8 | TRBD2 | TGTGCCAGCAGCGCACCGGGACTAGCGGGGTCCTCCGCCTACGAGCAGTACTTC | CASSAPGLAGSSAYEQYF
. | TRBJ2-7 | TRBV7-6 | TRBD1 | TGTGCCAGCAGCTCAGGGACAGGGATCGAGCAGTACTTC | CASSSGTGIEQYF
few | TRBJ2-7 | TRBV6-5 | . | TGTGCCACCATTAGTTCTGTATCCTACGAGCAGTACTTC | CATISSVSYEQYF
. | TRBJ2-7 | TRBV20-1 | . | TGCAGTGCTAGAGTTAACTACGAGCAGTACTTC | CSARVNYEQYF
. | TRBJ2-3 | TRBV13 | TRBD2 | TGTGCCAGCAGCTTTAGCGGGGGCAATCTTGATACGCAGTATTTT | CASSFSGGNLDTQYF
. | TRBJ1-4 | TRBV2 | TRBD1 | TGTGCCAGCAACGCAGGGGGCATGGGCGAAAAACTGTTTTTT | CASNAGGMGEKLFF
. | TRBJ2-3 | TRBV4-3 | TRBD2 | TGCGCCAGCAGCCAAACCCTCGGACTAGCGGGAGGGGCAGATACGCAGTATTTT | CASSQTLGLAGGADTQYF